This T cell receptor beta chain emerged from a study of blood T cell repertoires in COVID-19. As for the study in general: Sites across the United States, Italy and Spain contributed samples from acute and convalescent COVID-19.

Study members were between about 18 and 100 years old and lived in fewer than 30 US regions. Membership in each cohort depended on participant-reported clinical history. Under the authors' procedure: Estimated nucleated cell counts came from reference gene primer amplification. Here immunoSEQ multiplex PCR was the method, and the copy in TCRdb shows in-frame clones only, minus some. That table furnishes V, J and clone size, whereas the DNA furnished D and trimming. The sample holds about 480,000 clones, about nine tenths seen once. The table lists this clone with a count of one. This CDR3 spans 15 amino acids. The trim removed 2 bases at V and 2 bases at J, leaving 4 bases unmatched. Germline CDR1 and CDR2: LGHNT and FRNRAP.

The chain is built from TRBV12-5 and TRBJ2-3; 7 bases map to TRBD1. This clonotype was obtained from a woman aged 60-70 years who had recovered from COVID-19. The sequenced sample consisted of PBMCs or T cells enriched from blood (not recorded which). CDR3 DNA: TGTGCTAGTGGTTTGTCAACAGGGGTCACAGATACGCAGTATTTT. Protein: CASGLSTGVTDTQYF.